This T cell receptor (beta chain) was recorded in a study of cytotoxic CD8 clonotypes in ibrutinib-treated CLL. As for the study in general: After treatment lasting a median about twelve months, range 6 to 36, response samples were collected.

Assay used: immunoSEQ multiplex PCR; TCRdb lists only in-frame clones, some missing. The sample shows roughly 54,000 clones, around three fifths of them seen only once. The CDR3 is 12 amino acids. The germline V gene encodes CDR1 PRHDT and CDR2 FYEKMQ (reference sequence). Points from the study as a whole: Clonality was higher at ibrutinib response and returned toward baseline at progression.

This clone was seen a handful of times. Its antigen is still unknown. Mismatch with germline at one junction end may stem from a read error. This sequence originates from a human donor with chronic lymphocytic leukemia. The J gene is TRBJ1-1, the V gene TRBV13; D remains unclear. This sample comprised PBMCs, obtained after 24 months of ibrutinib treatment. Written as DNA, the CDR3 is TGTGCCAGCAGCTTAGGCCGCGGGCCGGGAACGTTT. It yields the protein CASSLGRGPGTF.